This T cell receptor beta chain comes out of a study of memory CD4+ T cells and cytomegalovirus serostatus. Study details: Donors were healthy Belgian adults, several CMV seropositive and some 24 seronegative.

The sort gate was single viable CD3+CD4+CD8-CD45RO+ cells for memory CD4+ T cells. Trimming removed 4 bases from V and 3 bases from J; junction bases left unmatched: 4. CDR1 is LNHDA, CDR2 SQIVND, per germline (reference sequence). The CDR3 covers 15 residues. Overall study results and limits: Of more than 150 reported CMV TCRbeta sequences, 65 to 85 were found in memory CD4+ repertoires.

As to this clone: The antigen is unknown.

Some clones are missing from TCRdb's copy, which holds only in-frame ones; the method was immunoSEQ multiplex PCR. Here the sample spans under 50,000 clones, around 80% being singletons. The sample was memory CD4+ T cells from blood. The TCR comes from an adult in good health and CMV-seronegative. V and J are TRBV19 and TRBJ2-2, with TRBD1 identical over 8 bases. The CDR3 nucleotides read TGTGCCAGTAGTAAAACAGGGGGAGACACCGGGGAGCTGTTTTTT. This encodes CASSKTGGDTGELFF.